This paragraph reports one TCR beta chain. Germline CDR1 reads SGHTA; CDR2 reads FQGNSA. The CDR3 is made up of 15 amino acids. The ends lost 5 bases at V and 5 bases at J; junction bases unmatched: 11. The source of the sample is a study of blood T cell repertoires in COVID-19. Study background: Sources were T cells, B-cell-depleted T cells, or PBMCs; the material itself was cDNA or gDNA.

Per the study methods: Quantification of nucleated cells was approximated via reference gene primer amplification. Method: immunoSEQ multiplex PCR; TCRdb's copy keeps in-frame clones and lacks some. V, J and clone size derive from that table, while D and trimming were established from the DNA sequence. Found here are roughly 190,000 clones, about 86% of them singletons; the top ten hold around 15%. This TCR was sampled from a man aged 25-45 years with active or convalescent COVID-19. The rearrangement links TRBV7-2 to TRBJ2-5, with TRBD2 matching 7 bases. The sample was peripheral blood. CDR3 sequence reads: CASSELATKRETQYF. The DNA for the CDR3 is TGTGCCAGCAGCGAACTAGCGACCAAACGGGAGACCCAGTACTTC.